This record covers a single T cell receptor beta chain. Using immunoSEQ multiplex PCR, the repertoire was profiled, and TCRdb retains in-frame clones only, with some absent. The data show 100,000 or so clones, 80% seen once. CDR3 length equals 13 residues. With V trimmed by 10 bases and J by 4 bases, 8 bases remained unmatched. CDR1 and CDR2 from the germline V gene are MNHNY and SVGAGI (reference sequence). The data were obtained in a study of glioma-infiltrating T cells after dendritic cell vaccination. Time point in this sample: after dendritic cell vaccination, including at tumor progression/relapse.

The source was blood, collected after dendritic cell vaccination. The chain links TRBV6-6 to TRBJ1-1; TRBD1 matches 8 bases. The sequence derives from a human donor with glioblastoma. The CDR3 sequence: CATDRGRGTEAFF. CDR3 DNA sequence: TGTGCCACCGACAGGGGCAGGGGCACTGAAGCTTTCTTT.